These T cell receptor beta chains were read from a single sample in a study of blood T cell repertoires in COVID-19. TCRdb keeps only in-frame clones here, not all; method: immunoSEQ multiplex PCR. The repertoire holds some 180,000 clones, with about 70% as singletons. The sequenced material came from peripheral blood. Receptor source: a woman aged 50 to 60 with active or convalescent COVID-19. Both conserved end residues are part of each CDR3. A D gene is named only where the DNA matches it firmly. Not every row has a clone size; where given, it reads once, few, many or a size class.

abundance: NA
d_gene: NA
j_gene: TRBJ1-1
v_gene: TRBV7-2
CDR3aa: CASSLGMFGTEAFF
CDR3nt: TGTGCCAGCAGCTTGGGTATGTTCGGGACTGAAGCTTTCTTT

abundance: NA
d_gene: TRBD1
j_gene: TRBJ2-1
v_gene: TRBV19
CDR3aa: CASTQGQGTHNEQFF
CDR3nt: TGTGCCAGTACTCAGGGACAGGGTACCCACAATGAGCAGTTCTTC

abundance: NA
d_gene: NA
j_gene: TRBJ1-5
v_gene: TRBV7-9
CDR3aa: CASSRSQDQPQHF
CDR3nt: TGTGCCAGCAGCCGCAGTCAGGATCAGCCCCAGCATTTT

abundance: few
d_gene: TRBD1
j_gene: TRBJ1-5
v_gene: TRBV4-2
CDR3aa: CASSQGMTGMDNQPQHF
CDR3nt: TGTGCCAGCAGCCAAGGTATGACAGGGATGGACAATCAGCCCCAGCATTTT

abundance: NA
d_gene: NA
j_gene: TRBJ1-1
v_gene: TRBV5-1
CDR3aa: CASSLEPSGGMNTEAFF
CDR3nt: TGCGCCAGCAGCTTGGAGCCGTCCGGAGGGATGAACACTGAAGCTTTCTTT

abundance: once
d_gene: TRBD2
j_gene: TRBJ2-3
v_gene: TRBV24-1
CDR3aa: CATSDPTSGSTDTQYF
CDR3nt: TGTGCCACCAGTGATCCTACTAGCGGGAGCACAGATACGCAGTATTTT

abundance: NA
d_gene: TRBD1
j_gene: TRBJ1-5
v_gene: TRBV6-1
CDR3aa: CASSEQGAIGNQPQHF
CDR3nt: TGTGCCAGCAGTGAACAGGGGGCTATCGGCAATCAGCCCCAGCATTTT

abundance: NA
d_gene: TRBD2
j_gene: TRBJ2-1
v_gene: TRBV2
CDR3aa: CASSEAVGLAGNNEQFF
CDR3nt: TGTGCCAGCAGTGAAGCAGTAGGCCTAGCGGGTAACAATGAGCAGTTCTTC

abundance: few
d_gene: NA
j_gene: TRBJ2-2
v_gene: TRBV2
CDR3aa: CASSDDRMNTGELFF
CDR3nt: TGTGCCAGCAGTGACGACAGGATGAACACCGGGGAGCTGTTTTTT

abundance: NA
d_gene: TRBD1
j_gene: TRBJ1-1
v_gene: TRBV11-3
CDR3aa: CASSFGGTGAENTEAFF
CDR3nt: TGTGCCAGCAGCTTCGGCGGGACAGGGGCGGAGAACACTGAAGCTTTCTTT

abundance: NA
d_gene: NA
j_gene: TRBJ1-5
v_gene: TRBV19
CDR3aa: CASSIDQVSNQPQHF
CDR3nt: TGTGCCAGTAGTATTGACCAGGTTAGCAATCAGCCCCAGCATTTT